This T cell receptor (beta chain) is from a study of blood T cells in healthy people across ages. Study-wide results and limits: TCR beta diversity, measured per million T cells, fell in a roughly linear way with age.

This clonotype has only a few counts. Antigen unknown. Trimming removed 4 bases from V and 6 bases from J, with 12 bases in between. This CDR3 has 13 amino acids. Germline V gene data show CDR1 as SGDLS and CDR2 as YYNGEE. Next came a second PCR, run for about 7 to 12 cycles, which used a sample-barcoded 5' primer along with a J-beta primer mix. TCRdb used MiXCR to reprocess the 5' RACE reads, holding one entry per CDR3 protein. This table has 1.5 million to 2 million distinct CDR3 sequences, about 50% appearing once. The specimen sequenced was blood. This sequence was found in a woman aged 40 to 50 in good health. The rearrangement uses TRBV9 and TRBJ2-3; D is unresolved. In DNA form, the CDR3 reads TGTGCCAGCAGCCCGAGGTGGCACGATACGCAGTATTTT. Amino acids: CASSPRWHDTQYF.